Detailed here is one TCR beta chain. Its antigen is unidentified. Only in-frame clones appear in the TCRdb table, and some are missing; sequencing was by immunoSEQ multiplex PCR. The sample yields around 39,000 clones, 84% seen once. Time point: week 23, last vaccination. Vaccine doses each comprised 300 ug of mutant IDH1 20-mer peptide, with topical imiquimod. The record originates from a study of a mutant IDH1 vaccine in newly diagnosed glioma. The germline CDR1 and CDR2 sequences are MNHNS and SASEGT. The V end lost 4 bases, the J end lost 7 bases, and 26 bases lay between the germline ends. The CDR3 sequence is 18 residues long. Study observations and caveats: No link was apparently found between pseudoprogression and changes in top peripheral T cell clonotypes.

The TCR sequence derives from a woman aged 18-35 years with glioma. Some clones in this sample may be carry-over from other donors' samples. J is TRBJ2-1 and V is TRBV6-1; possible D gene TRBD2, 7 bases. This specimen consisted of PBMCs, obtained from a glioma patient whose treatment included an IDH1 peptide vaccine. The CDR3 protein is CASSVTMTTGGHGNEQFF. The CDR3 DNA reads as TGTGCCAGCAGTGTAACAATGACAACGGGGGGCCATGGGAATGAGCAGTTCTTC.